This T cell receptor (beta chain) appears in the sequencing data of a study of cytomegalovirus exposure and HLA in healthy donors. Study outcomes and limitations: Within a later analysis, the majority of CMV-associated TCR beta chains appeared HLA-restricted. The authors reported that TCR beta sequences could predict HLA-A and HLA-B alleles. These predictions were accurate for most subjects in the first cohort. Analyses of presence and absence presupposed an approximately uniform sequencing depth across donors.

The study ran its PCR with 60 Vbeta and 13 Jbeta primers. Original processing notes: Unique TCR beta chains totaled some 80 million in a later count, with around 10 million of them shared. Clones were read by immunoSEQ multiplex PCR, and TCRdb kept only the in-frame ones, dropping some. That table is the source of V, J and clone size, and D and trimming were worked out from the DNA. The table has about 150,000 clones, about 82% seen once. Germline trimming cut 5 bases from V and 7 bases from J; bases unmatched to any gene: 17. Looked up from germline, CDR1 is SGHVS and CDR2 is FQNEAQ. The CDR3 covers 17 residues. A word on this clone: The antigen is undetermined.

This chain joins TRBV7-8 and TRBJ2-1; 7 bases are a match to TRBD1. Input material: PBMCs. The clonotype originates from a male donor in good health and CMV-seronegative. CDR3 loop: CASSTRDRDVRGNEQFF. As DNA, the CDR3 is TGTGCCAGCAGCACCAGAGACAGGGATGTGAGGGGGAATGAGCAGTTCTTC.